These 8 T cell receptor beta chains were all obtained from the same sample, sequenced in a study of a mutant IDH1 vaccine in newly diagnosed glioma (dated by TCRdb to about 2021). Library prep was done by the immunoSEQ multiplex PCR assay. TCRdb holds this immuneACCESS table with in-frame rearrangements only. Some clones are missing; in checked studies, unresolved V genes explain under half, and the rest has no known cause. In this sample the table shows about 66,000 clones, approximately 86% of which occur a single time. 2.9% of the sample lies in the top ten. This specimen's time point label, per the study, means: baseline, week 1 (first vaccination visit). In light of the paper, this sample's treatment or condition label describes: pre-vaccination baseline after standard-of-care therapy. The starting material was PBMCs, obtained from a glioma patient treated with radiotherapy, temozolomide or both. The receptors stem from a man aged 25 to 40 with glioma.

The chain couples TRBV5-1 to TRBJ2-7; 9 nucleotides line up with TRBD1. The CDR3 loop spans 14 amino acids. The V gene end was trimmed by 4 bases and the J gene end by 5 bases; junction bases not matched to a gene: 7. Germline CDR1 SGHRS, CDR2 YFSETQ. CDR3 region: CASSLTGTGNEQYF. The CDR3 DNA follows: TGCGCCAGCAGCCTTACCGGGACAGGGAACGAGCAGTACTTC.

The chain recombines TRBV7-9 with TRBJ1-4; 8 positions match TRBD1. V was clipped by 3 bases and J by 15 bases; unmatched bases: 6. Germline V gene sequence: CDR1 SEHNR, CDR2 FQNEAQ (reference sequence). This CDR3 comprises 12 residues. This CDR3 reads CASSFPTGAVFF. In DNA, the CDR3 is TGTGCCAGCAGCTTCCCGACAGGGGCGGTGTTTTTT. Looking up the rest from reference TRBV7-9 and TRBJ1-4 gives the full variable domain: DTGVSQNPRHKITKRGQNVTFRCDPISEHNRLYWYRQTLGQGPEFLTYFQNEAQLEKSRLLSDRFSAERPKGSFSTLEIQRTEQGDSAMYLCASSFPTGAVFFGSGTQLSVL.

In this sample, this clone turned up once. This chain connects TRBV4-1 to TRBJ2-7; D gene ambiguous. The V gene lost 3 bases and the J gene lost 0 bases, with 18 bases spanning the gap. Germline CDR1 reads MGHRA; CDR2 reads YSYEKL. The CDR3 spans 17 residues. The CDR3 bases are TGCGCCAGCAGCCAGGCTACAATAACAAGAATCTCCTACGAGCAGTACTTC. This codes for CASSQATITRISYEQYF.

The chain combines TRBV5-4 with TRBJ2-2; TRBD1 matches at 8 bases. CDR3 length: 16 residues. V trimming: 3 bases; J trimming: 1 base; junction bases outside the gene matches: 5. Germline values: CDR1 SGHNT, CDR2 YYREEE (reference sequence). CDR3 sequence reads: CASSYGQGMNTGELFF. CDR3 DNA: TGTGCCAGCAGCTACGGACAGGGTATGAACACCGGGGAGCTGTTTTTT.

The CDR3: CASSESEYSNQPQHF. CDR3 in DNA: TGTGCCAGCAGTGAATCGGAATATAGCAATCAGCCCCAGCATTTT. V gene TRBV2 combines with J gene TRBJ1-5; D gene ambiguous. The germline CDR1 and CDR2 sequences are SNHLY and FYNNEI. This CDR3 region has 15 residues. The V end was cut by 2 bases, the J end by 0 bases, with 8 bases between.

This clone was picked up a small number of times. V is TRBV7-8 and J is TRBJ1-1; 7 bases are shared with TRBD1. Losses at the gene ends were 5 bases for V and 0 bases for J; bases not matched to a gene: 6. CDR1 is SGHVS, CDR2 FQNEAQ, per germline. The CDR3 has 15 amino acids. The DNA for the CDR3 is TGTGCCAGCAGCGCCTACGACAGGGTGAACACTGAAGCTTTCTTT. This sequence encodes CASSAYDRVNTEAFF.

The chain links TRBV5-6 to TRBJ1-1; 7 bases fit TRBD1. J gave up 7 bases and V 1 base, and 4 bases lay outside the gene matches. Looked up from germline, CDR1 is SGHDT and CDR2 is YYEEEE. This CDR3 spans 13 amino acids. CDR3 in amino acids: CASSLRRGFEAFF. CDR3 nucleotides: TGTGCCAGCAGCTTGCGCAGGGGGTTTGAAGCTTTCTTT.

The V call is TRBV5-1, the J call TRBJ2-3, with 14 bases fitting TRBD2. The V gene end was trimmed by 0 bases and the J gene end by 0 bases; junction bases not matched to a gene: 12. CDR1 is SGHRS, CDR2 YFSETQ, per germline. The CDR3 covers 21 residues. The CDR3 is CASSLALGLAGGITSTDTQYF. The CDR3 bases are TGCGCCAGCAGCTTGGCCCTCGGACTAGCGGGGGGTATCACTAGCACAGATACGCAGTATTTT.